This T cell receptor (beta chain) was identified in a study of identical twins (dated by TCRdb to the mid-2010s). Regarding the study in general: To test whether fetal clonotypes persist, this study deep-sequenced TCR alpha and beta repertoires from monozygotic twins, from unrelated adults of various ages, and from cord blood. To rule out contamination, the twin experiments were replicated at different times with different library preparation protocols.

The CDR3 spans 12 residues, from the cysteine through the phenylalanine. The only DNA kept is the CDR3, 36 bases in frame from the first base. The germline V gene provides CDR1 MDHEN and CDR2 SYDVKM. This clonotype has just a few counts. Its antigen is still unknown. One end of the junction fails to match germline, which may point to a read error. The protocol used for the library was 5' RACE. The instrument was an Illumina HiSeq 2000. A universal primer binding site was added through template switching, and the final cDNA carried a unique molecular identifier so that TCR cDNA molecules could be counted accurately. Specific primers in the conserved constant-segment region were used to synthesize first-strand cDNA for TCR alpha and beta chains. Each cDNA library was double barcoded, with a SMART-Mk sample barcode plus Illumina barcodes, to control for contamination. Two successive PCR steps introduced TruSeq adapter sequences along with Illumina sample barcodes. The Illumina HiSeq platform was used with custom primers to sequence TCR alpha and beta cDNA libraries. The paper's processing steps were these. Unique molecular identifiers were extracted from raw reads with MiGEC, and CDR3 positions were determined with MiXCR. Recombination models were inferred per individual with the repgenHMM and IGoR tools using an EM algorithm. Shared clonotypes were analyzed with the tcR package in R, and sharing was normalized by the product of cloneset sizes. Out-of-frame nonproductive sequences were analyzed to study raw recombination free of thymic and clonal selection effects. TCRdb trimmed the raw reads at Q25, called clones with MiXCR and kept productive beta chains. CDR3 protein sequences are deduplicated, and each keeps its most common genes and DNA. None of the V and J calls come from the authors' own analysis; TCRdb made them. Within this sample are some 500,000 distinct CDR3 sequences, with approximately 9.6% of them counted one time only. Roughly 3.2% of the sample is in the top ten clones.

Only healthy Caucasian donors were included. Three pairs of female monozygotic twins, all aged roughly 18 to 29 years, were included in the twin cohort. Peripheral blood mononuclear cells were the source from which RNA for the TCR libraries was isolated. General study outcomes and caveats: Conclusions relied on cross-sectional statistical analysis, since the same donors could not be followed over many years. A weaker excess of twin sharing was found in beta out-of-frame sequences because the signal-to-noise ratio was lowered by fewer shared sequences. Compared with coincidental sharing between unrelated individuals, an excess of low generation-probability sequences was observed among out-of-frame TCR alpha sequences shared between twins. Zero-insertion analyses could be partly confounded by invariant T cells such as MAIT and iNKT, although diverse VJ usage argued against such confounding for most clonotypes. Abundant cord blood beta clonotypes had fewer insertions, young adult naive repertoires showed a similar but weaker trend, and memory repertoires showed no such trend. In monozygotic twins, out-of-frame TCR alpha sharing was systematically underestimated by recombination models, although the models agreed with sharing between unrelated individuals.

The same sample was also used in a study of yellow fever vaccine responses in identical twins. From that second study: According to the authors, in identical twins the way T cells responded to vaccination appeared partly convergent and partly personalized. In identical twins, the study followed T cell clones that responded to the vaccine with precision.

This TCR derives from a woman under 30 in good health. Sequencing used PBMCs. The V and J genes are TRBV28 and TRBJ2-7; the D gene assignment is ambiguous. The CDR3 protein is CASSFGETGWSF. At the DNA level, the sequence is TGTGCCAGCAGTTTCGGCGAGACCGGGTGGAGCTTC. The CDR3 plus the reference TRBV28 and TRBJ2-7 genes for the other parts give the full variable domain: DVKVTQSSRYLVKRTGEKVFLECVQDMDHENMFWYRQDPGLGLRLIYFSYDVKMKEKGDIPEGYSVSREKKERFSLILESASTNQTSMYLCASSFGETGWSFGPGTRLTVT.